A selection of T cell receptor beta chains follows, all from one sample in a study of technical replicates of blood from a handful of donors. The method was immunoSEQ multiplex PCR; TCRdb's version includes in-frame clones alone and lacks a portion of them. The sample shows more than 70,000 clones, approximately 93% of them seen only once. Sequencing input: T cells isolated from PBMCs. The receptors stem from a human donor in good health. Each CDR3 is given with its conserved first and last residue. The D gene is left open where the match is weak. Not all rows give a size; the values are once, few, many and, for expanded clones, a class.

J gene | clone size | V gene | D gene | CDR3 DNA | CDR3 protein
TRBJ2-4 | NA | TRBV27 | TRBD1 | TGTGCCAGCAGGACAGGGAAAAACATTCAGTACTTC | CASRTGKNIQYF
TRBJ2-3 | NA | TRBV7-7 | NA | TGTGCCAGCAGCTTAGGGCGGGAAGGCACAGATACGCAGTATTTT | CASSLGREGTDTQYF
TRBJ2-7 | NA | TRBV14 | TRBD2 | TGTGCCAGCAGCCAAGGACGCGGGGGACCCTCCTACGAGCAGTACTTC | CASSQGRGGPSYEQYF
TRBJ2-5 | NA | TRBV11-2 | TRBD1 | TGTGCCAGCAGCCGTGGACAGGGACAAGAGACCCAGTACTTC | CASSRGQGQETQYF
TRBJ2-7 | NA | TRBV28 | NA | TGTGCCAGCAGTTCAGGCGACTACGAGCAGTACTTC | CASSSGDYEQYF
TRBJ2-1 | NA | TRBV18 | TRBD2 | TGTGCCAGCTCAAGGCGGCGGGAGGGATCCCACAATGAGCAGTTCTTC | CASSRRREGSHNEQFF
TRBJ1-4 | NA | TRBV11-2 | TRBD1 | TGTGCCAGCAGCCTCCGGAGGACAGGAACTAATGAAAAACTGTTTTTT | CASSLRRTGTNEKLFF
TRBJ1-1 | once | TRBV2 | NA | TGTGCCAGCAGAACCGGGAGGGGAACTGAAGCTTTCTTT | CASRTGRGTEAFF
TRBJ2-1 | NA | TRBV6-6 | NA | TGTGCCAGCAGTTACTCCGGACAGTACAGCTACAATGAGCAGTTCTTC | CASSYSGQYSYNEQFF
TRBJ2-3 | NA | TRBV2 | TRBD2 | TGTGCCAGCAGTAAGCGGGAGGGCGGGAGAGGGCGCACAGATACGCAGTATTTT | CASSKREGGRGRTDTQYF
TRBJ2-6 | NA | TRBV7-3 | TRBD2 | TGTGCCAGCAGCGGTCTATCGAGCGGGAGCTCTGGGGCCAACGTCCTGACTTTC | CASSGLSSGSSGANVLTF
TRBJ1-1 | NA | TRBV2 | NA | TGTGCCAGCAGTGAAAGACATATGAACACTGAAGCTTTCTTT | CASSERHMNTEAFF
TRBJ2-3 | once | TRBV5-6 | TRBD2 | TGTGCCAGCAGCCCCCCCGGGGGGTTAACAGATACGCAGTATTTT | CASSPPGGLTDTQYF
TRBJ2-3 | NA | TRBV5-4 | NA | TGTGCCAGCAGCTGGTCAGGTAGCACAGATACGCAGTATTTT | CASSWSGSTDTQYF
TRBJ1-1 | NA | TRBV18 | TRBD1 | TGTGCCAGCTCACCTTTGATAACAGGGGATGGCACTGAAGCTTTCTTT | CASSPLITGDGTEAFF
TRBJ2-3 | NA | TRBV25-1 | NA | TGTGCCAGCAGTGACCCAACAGGGTATAGGGCGCAGTATTTT | CASSDPTGYRAQYF
TRBJ2-5 | NA | TRBV7-3 | NA | TGTGCCAGCAGCTTAGGTGTGGGGCCCCAAGAGACCCAGTACTTC | CASSLGVGPQETQYF
TRBJ1-4 | once | TRBV7-8 | NA | TGTGCCAGCAGCTTATACACGGGAGGCGATGAAAAACTGTTTTTT | CASSLYTGGDEKLFF
TRBJ2-3 | NA | TRBV11-3 | NA | TGTGCCAGCAGCTTAGATGGGGGGGCAGGGGCCACAGATACGCAGTATTTT | CASSLDGGAGATDTQYF
TRBJ1-1 | NA | TRBV10-3 | NA | TGTGCCATCAGTGAGGGCAACCTTGAAGCTTTCTTT | CAISEGNLEAFF
TRBJ2-7 | NA | TRBV9 | TRBD2 | TGTGCCAGCAGCGTCGACGGGGGGGCTAAGGAGCAGTACTTC | CASSVDGGAKEQYF
TRBJ1-2 | NA | TRBV25-1 | NA | TGTGCCAGCAGTGAATCCAGTCACTATGGCTACACCTTC | CASSESSHYGYTF
TRBJ2-7 | NA | TRBV11-2 | TRBD2 | TGTGCCAGCAGCTTAGGGAGTAGCGGGGATTTGTACGAGCAGTACTTC | CASSLGSSGDLYEQYF
TRBJ1-4 | once | TRBV19 | TRBD1 | TGTGCCAGTACCTACGACAGGGGGGAGAATGAAAAACTGTTTTTT | CASTYDRGENEKLFF
TRBJ2-5 | NA | TRBV2 | NA | TGTGCCAGCAGGAAGGACAGCCAAGAGACCCAGTACTTC | CASRKDSQETQYF
TRBJ1-4 | NA | TRBV9 | NA | TGTGCCAGCAGCCCCGGGGGTCGGAATGAAAAACTGTTTTTT | CASSPGGRNEKLFF
TRBJ2-7 | NA | TRBV28 | TRBD2 | TGTGCCAGCAGTGCCGCGGGGGGCGCCTCCTACGAGCAGTACTTC | CASSAAGGASYEQYF
TRBJ2-3 | NA | TRBV7-9 | NA | TGTGCCAGCAGCTCGAGAAGGGGCAGCGTGGATACGCAGTATTTT | CASSSRRGSVDTQYF
TRBJ1-2 | NA | TRBV7-3 | TRBD1 | TGTGCCAGCAGTCCGGGACAGGGGGACTATGGCTACACCTTC | CASSPGQGDYGYTF
TRBJ1-5 | once | TRBV11-2 | NA | TGTGCCAGCAGCTTAGCTGGGGGGACCAATCCGCCCCAGCATTTT | CASSLAGGTNPPQHF
TRBJ2-7 | NA | TRBV5-6 | TRBD1 | TGTGCCAGCACCTTTCCCGGGACAGGTATCTCCTACGAGCAGTACTTC | CASTFPGTGISYEQYF
TRBJ1-1 | once | TRBV6-1 | NA | TGTGCCAGCTCCCCTGACACTGAAGCTTTCTTT | CASSPDTEAFF
TRBJ2-7 | NA | TRBV2 | NA | TGTGCCAGCAGTGCTACGGTGTCCTACGAGCAGTACTTC | CASSATVSYEQYF
TRBJ1-4 | NA | TRBV7-2 | NA | TGTGCCAGCAGCCCTACAGCAAACAATGAAAAACTGTTTTTT | CASSPTANNEKLFF
TRBJ1-3 | NA | TRBV28 | NA | TGTGCTACTTTAAACGGCGGGGAGTCTGGAAACACCATATATTTT | CATLNGGESGNTIYF
TRBJ2-7 | NA | TRBV19 | NA | TGTGCCAGTAGTATAACTGGCGGATCCTCCTACGAGCAGTACTTC | CASSITGGSSYEQYF
TRBJ1-1 | once | TRBV19 | NA | TGTGCCAGTAGTATACAAAACACTGAAGCTTTCTTT | CASSIQNTEAFF
TRBJ2-1 | NA | TRBV7-8 | NA | TGTGCCAGCAGCTTCTCTAGATTCCCGGGGCGGGACTACAATGAGCAGTTCTTC | CASSFSRFPGRDYNEQFF
TRBJ1-2 | NA | TRBV19 | NA | TGTGCCAGTATACCGGGAGCCCACGGCTATGGCTACACCTTC | CASIPGAHGYGYTF
TRBJ1-2 | once | TRBV11-1 | NA | TGTGCCAGCAGCTTAGGAGGTTTGTCGGATAGAGAGTATGGCTACACCTTC | CASSLGGLSDREYGYTF
TRBJ2-7 | NA | TRBV7-9 | TRBD1 | TGTGCCAGCAGCTTCCCTCGGGACAGTCCTTACGAGCAGTACTTC | CASSFPRDSPYEQYF
TRBJ2-7 | NA | TRBV11-2 | NA | TGTGCCTACGGGGAAACCTACGAGCAGTACTTC | CAYGETYEQYF
TRBJ1-2 | NA | TRBV25-1 | NA | TGTGCCAGCAGGCAGGAAAAGAACTATGGCTACACCTTC | CASRQEKNYGYTF
TRBJ1-4 | NA | TRBV25-1 | NA | TGTGCCAGCAGTGAGGGTGGCTGGAGCGGTGAAAAACTGTTTTTT | CASSEGGWSGEKLFF
TRBJ2-5 | NA | TRBV5-8 | NA | TGTGCCAGCAGCCCCCGACTAGTTCGGGAGACCCAGTACTTC | CASSPRLVRETQYF
TRBJ2-1 | NA | TRBV5-1 | NA | TGCGCCAGCAGCTTGACTCGCAATGAGCAGTTCTTC | CASSLTRNEQFF
TRBJ1-1 | NA | TRBV2 | TRBD1 | TGTGCCAGCAGGGGTGACAGGGGTCAATCTGAAGCTTTCTTT | CASRGDRGQSEAFF
TRBJ1-3 | NA | TRBV4-1 | NA | TGCGCCAGCAGCCAAGCCGCGGGACCTGACAGAAACACCATATATTTT | CASSQAAGPDRNTIYF
TRBJ1-6 | NA | TRBV2 | NA | TGTGCCAGCAGTGACGACTTCGGATATAATTCACCCCTCCACTTT | CASSDDFGYNSPLHF
TRBJ1-5 | NA | TRBV19 | NA | TGTGCCAGTAGCCAGGGACTCCTCAATCAGCCCCAGCATTTT | CASSQGLLNQPQHF